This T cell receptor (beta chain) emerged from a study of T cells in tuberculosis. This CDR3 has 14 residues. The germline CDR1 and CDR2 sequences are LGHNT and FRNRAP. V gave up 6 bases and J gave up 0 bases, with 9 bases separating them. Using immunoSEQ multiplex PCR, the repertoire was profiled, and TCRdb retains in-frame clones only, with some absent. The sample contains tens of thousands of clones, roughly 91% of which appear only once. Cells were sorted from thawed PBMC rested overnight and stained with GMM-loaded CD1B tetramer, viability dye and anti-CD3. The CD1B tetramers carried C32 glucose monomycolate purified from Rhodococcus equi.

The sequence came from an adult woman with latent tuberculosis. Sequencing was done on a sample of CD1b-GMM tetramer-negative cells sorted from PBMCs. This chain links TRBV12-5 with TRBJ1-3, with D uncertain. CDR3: CASGPGNSGNTIYF. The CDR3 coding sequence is TGTGCTAGTGGACCAGGAAACTCTGGAAACACCATATATTTT.